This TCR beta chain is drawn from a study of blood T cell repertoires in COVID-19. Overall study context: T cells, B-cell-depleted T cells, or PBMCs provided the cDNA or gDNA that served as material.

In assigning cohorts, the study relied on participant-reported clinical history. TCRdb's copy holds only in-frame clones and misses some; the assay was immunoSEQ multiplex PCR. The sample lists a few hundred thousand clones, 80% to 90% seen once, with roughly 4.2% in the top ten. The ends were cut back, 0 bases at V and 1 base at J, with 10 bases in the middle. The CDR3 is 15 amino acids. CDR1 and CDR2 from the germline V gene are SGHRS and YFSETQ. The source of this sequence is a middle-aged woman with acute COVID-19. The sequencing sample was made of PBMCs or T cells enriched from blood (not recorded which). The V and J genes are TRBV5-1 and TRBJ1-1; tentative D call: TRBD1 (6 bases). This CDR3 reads CASSLDTDRNTEAFF. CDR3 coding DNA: TGCGCCAGCAGCTTGGACACGGACAGGAACACTGAAGCTTTCTTT.